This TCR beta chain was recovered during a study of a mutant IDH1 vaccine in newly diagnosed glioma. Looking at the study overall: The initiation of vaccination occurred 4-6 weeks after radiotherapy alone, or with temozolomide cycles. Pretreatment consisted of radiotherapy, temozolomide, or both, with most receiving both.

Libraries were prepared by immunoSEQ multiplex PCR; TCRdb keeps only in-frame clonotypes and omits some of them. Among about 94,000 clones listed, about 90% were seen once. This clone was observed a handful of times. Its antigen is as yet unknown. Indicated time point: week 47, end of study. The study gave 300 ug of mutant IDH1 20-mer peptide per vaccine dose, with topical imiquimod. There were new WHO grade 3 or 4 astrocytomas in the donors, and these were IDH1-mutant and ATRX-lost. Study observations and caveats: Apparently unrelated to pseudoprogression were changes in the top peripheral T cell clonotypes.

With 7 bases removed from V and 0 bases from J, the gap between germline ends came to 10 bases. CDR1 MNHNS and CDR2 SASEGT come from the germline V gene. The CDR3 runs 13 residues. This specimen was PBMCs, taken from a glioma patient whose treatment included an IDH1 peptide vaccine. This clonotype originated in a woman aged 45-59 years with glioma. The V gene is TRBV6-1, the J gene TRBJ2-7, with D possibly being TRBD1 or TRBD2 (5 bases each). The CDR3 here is CASIPGPSYEQYF. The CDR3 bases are TGTGCCAGCATTCCGGGACCCTCCTACGAGCAGTACTTC.